This TCR beta chain appears in the sequencing data of a study of CD8 T cells in Susac syndrome. Roughly 0.5 to 1 ug RNA was reverse transcribed with random hexamers. Across 54 Vbeta and 13 Jbeta, immunoSEQ multiplex PCR amplified TCR beta CDR3. TCRdb re-analysed the immunoSEQ multiplex PCR reads in MiXCR, keeping a single row per CDR3 protein. The sample yields about 130,000 distinct CDR3 sequences, about 90% seen once. Trimming cost V 0 bases and J 4 bases, with 13 bases left between them. CDR3 length: 16 amino acids. CDR1 MGHRA and CDR2 YSYEKL come from the germline V gene. TCR beta sequencing covered blood CD8+ and CD4+ T cells. Negative isolation was used for CD8+ and CD4+ T cells, and FACS enrichment was applied to TEMRA cells.

The sample consisted of CD8+ T cells from PBMCs. V gene TRBV4-1 combines with J gene TRBJ2-1; possible D gene TRBD1, 5 bases. This sequence originates from a human donor with multiple sclerosis. Written as DNA, the CDR3 is TGCGCCAGCAGCCAAGATGTACAGGTGAAGTACAATGAGCAGTTCTTC. It yields the protein CASSQDVQVKYNEQFF.